The text below deals with one TCR beta chain. Antigen: not known. This record belongs to a study of post-analysis software for immune sequencing data. Whole-study results and caveats: TRBV5-6, TRBV5-1 and TRBV20-1 belonged to a set of roughly five TRBV segments that were more frequent in patients than controls.

Each TCR beta cDNA library carried unique molecular identifiers. TCRdb processed the PCR reads anew with MiXCR; each CDR3 protein has one entry. The data show roughly 540,000 distinct CDR3 sequences, approximately 31% seen once. V was pared by 4 bases and J by 2 bases, with 5 bases of the junction left unmatched. Per the germline V gene, CDR1 is SGHRS and CDR2 is YFSETQ. There are 14 residues in the CDR3. The sequenced sample consisted of blood. This TCR was recovered from a girl aged 2-17 years with multiple sclerosis. V is TRBV5-1 and J is TRBJ2-5; 7 nucleotides line up with TRBD1. The CDR3 nucleotides read TGCGCCAGCAGCATCCGGGACAGACAAGAGACCCAGTACTTC. It specifies CASSIRDRQETQYF.